Each of the 2 T cell receptor beta chains below was sequenced from the same sample in a study of T-cell memory formation after mild COVID-19. TCRdb re-called the 5' RACE reads with MiXCR, one entry per CDR3 protein. Of about 240,000 distinct CDR3 sequences listed, more than 8% are singletons. Sequenced input: PBMCs or a T cell subset sorted from them (not recorded which). The receptors come from a man younger than 35 who had mild COVID-19 (a few samples of this study predate the infection). Cell type and time point are not known.

This clonotype has more than one count but fewer than ten. This chain connects TRBV5-1 to TRBJ2-5; unclear D gene. Trimming removed 6 bases at V and 5 bases at J, with 11 bases between. From germline, CDR1 is SGHRS and CDR2 YFSETQ. The length of the CDR3 is 12 residues. This CDR3 is CASNAPGETQYF. The CDR3 nucleotides are TGCGCCAGCAACGCCCCCGGGGAGACCCAGTACTTC.

V usage is TRBV10-3 and J usage is TRBJ1-1; no clear D gene. Trimming took 6 bases from V and 5 from J, leaving 7 bases between them. The length of the CDR3 is 11 residues. Germline-derived CDR1 and CDR2 are ENHRY and SYGVKD. This chain's CDR3 is CAIRDRTEAFF. The CDR3, as DNA: TGTGCCATCAGAGATAGAACTGAAGCTTTCTTT.